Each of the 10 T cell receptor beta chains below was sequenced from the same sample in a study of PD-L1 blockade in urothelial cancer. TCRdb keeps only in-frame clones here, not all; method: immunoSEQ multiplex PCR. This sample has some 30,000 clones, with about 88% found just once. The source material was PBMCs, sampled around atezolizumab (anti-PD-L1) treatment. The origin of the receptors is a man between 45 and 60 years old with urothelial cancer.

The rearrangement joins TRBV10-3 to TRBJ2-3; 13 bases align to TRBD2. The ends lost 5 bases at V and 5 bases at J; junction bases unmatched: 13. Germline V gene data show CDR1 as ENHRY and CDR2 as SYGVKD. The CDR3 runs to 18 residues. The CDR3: CAISRQGSTSGGRDTQYF. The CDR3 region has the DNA TGTGCCATCAGTCGACAGGGCTCGACTAGCGGGGGGCGAGATACGCAGTATTTT.

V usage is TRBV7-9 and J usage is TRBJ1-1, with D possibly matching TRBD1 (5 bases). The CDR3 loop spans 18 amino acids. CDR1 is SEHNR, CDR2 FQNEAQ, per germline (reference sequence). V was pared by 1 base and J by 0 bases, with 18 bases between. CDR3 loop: CASSLVGGWATMNTEAFF. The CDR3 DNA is TGTGCCAGCAGCTTAGTGGGGGGTTGGGCAACTATGAACACTGAAGCTTTCTTT.

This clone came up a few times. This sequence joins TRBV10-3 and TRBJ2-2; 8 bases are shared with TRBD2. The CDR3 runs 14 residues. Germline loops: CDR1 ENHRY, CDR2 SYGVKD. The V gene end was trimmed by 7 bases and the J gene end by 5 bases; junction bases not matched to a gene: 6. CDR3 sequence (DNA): TGTGCCATCACCGGACTAGCCGAGACCGGGGAGCTGTTTTTT. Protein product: CAITGLAETGELFF.

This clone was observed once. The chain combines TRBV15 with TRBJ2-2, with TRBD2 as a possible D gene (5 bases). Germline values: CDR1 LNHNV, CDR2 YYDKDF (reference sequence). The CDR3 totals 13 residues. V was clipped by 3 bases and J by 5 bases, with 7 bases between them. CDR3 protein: CATSSEGTGELFF. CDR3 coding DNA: TGTGCCACCAGCAGCGAGGGAACCGGGGAGCTGTTTTTT.

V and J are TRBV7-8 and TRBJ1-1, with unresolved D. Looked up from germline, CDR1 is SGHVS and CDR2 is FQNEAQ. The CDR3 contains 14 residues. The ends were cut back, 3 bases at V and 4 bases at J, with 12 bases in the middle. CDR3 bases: TGTGCCAGCAGCTTCGACTACGGGTCCACTGAAGCTTTCTTT. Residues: CASSFDYGSTEAFF.

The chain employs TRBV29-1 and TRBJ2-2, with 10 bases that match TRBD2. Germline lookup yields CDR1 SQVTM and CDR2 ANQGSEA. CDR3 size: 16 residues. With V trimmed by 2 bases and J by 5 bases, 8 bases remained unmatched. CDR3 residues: CSVETLAGGRTGELFF. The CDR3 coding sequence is TGCAGCGTTGAAACGTTAGCGGGGGGAAGAACCGGGGAGCTGTTTTTT.

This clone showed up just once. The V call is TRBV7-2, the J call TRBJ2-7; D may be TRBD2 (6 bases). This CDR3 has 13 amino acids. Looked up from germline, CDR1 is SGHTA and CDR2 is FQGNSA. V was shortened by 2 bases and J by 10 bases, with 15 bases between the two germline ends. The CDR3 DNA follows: TGTGCCAGCAGCTTAAGGACTATACAAGGCCAGTACTTC. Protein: CASSLRTIQGQYF.

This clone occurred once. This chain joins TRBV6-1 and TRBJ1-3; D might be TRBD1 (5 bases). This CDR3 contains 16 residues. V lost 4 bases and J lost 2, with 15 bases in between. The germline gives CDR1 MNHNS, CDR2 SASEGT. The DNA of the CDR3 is TGTGCCAGCAGTGCAACGACAGTGAGGACTGGAAACACCATATATTTT. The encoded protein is CASSATTVRTGNTIYF.

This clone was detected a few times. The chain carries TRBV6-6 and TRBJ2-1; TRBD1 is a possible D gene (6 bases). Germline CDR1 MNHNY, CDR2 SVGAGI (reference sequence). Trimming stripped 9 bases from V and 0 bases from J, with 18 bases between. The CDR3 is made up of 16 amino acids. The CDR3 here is CARIIAGEGSYNEQFF. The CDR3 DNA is TGTGCCAGGATTATAGCAGGGGAAGGCTCCTACAATGAGCAGTTCTTC.

The CDR3 loop is CASSLVVNPGETQYF. In nucleotides, the CDR3 is TGTGCCAGCAGCTTGGTTGTTAACCCGGGGGAGACCCAGTACTTC. V is TRBV5-6 and J is TRBJ2-5; D may be TRBD2 (5 bases). V was shortened by 0 bases and J by 5 bases, with 14 bases between the two germline ends. This CDR3 is built from 15 residues. The germline gives CDR1 SGHDT, CDR2 YYEEEE. The full variable domain, in which reference TRBV5-6 and TRBJ2-5 provide the parts outside the CDR3, is DAGVTQSPTHLIKTRGQQVTLRCSPKSGHDTVSWYQQALGQGPQFIFQYYEEEERQRGNFPDRFSGHQFPNYSSELNVNALLLGDSALYLCASSLVVNPGETQYFGPGTRLLVL.